Listed here are 16 T cell receptor beta chains from one sample, sequenced in a study of blood T cell repertoires in COVID-19. Profiling relied on immunoSEQ multiplex PCR, and the TCRdb table lists in-frame clones only, not all of them. The table records some 150,000 clones, about 90% of them present only once. The sample comprised peripheral blood. The receptors were sampled from a man between 60 and 75 years old with acute or convalescent COVID-19.

The chain links TRBV7-8 to TRBJ2-7, with a tentative D call TRBD2 (5 bases). This CDR3 contains 13 residues. Germline V gene lookup returns CDR1 SGHVS and CDR2 FQNEAQ. The V end was cut by 5 bases, the J end by 3 bases, with 11 bases between. The CDR3 spells CASSGRTNYEQYF. As DNA, the CDR3 is TGTGCCAGCAGCGGGAGAACCAACTACGAGCAGTACTTC.

The chain couples TRBV5-4 to TRBJ1-1; D not certain. The CDR3 contains 14 residues. V lost 0 bases to trimming and J lost 6 bases, with 12 bases between them. CDR1 and CDR2 (germline): SGHNT, YYREEE (reference sequence). CDR3 bases: TGTGCCAGCAGCTTGGATTGGAGGGTCCCTGAAGCTTTCTTT. As protein: CASSLDWRVPEAFF.

V gene TRBV2 combines with J gene TRBJ1-5; tentatively, D is TRBD1 (5 bases). There are 15 residues in the CDR3. Germline V gives CDR1 SNHLY, CDR2 FYNNEI. Trimming stripped 8 bases from V and 1 base from J, with 15 bases between. CDR3 nucleotides: TGTGCCAGCGGAATGACAGACGGGAGCAATCAGCCCCAGCATTTT. As protein: CASGMTDGSNQPQHF.

The chain recombines TRBV3-1 (or the pseudogene TRBV3-2) with TRBJ2-1, with 10 bases aligning to TRBD2. CDR3 length equals 18 residues. CDR1 LGHDT and CDR2 YNNKEL come from the germline V gene (reference sequence). Trimming took 0 bases from V and 3 from J; bases not matched to a gene: 8. The DNA of the CDR3 is TGTGCCAGCAGCCAAGATCAGTACGGGACTAGCGTCTACAATGAGCAGTTCTTC. The encoded protein is CASSQDQYGTSVYNEQFF.

The V and J genes are TRBV24-1 and TRBJ2-1, with 16 bases aligning to TRBD2. V dropped 9 bases and J dropped 1; count of bases not matched to a gene: 5. Germline lookup yields CDR1 KGHDR and CDR2 SFDVKD. The CDR3 has 17 amino acids. This chain's CDR3 is CATGTSGGAGSYNEQFF. The CDR3 nucleotides are TGTGCCACCGGGACTAGCGGGGGGGCCGGGTCCTACAATGAGCAGTTCTTC.

The chain has TRBV4-1 and TRBJ2-3; D might be TRBD1 (6 bases). CDR1 MGHRA and CDR2 YSYEKL come from the germline V gene. The V gene lost 0 bases and the J gene lost 4 bases, with 17 bases spanning the gap. The CDR3 consists of 17 residues. The CDR3 region is CASSQEKGVLSADTQYF. The CDR3 DNA is TGCGCCAGCAGCCAAGAGAAGGGGGTTCTCTCTGCAGATACGCAGTATTTT.

The chain combines TRBV7-6 with TRBJ1-1, with D tentatively TRBD1 (6 bases). Germline V gene sequence: CDR1 SGHVS, CDR2 FNYEAQ. V was clipped by 1 base and J by 4 bases, with 16 bases between them. This CDR3 has 16 residues. DNA for the CDR3: TGTGCCAGCAGCTTAGTCATTACAGGGTCCAGCACTGAAGCTTTCTTT. It is translated as CASSLVITGSSTEAFF.

The genes are TRBV4-1 and TRBJ2-3, with TRBD2 as a possible D gene (5 bases). Germline-derived CDR1 and CDR2 are MGHRA and YSYEKL. V was shortened by 2 bases and J by 1 base, with 13 bases between the two germline ends. CDR3 size: 16 residues. As DNA, the CDR3 is TGCGCCAGCAGCCAATTGACTAAGCCCCGCACAGATACGCAGTATTTT. This translates into CASSQLTKPRTDTQYF.

This chain links TRBV19 with TRBJ1-6, with D possibly TRBD1 on 6 matching bases. V lost 3 bases, J lost 7 bases, and 10 bases lay in between. Germline CDR1 LNHDA, CDR2 SQIVND (reference sequence). The CDR3 length is 14 residues. CDR3 sequence reads: CASSIDRRNSPLHF. In DNA form, the CDR3 reads TGTGCCAGTAGTATCGACAGGAGGAATTCACCCCTCCACTTT. The full variable domain, in which reference TRBV19 and TRBJ1-6 provide the parts outside the CDR3, is DGGITQSPKYLFRKEGQNVTLSCEQNLNHDAMYWYRQDPGQGLRLIYYSQIVNDFQKGDIAEGYSVSREKKESFPLTVTSAQKNPTAFYLCASSIDRRNSPLHFGNGTRLTVT.

The chain employs TRBV6-2 or TRBV6-3 and TRBJ1-3; TRBD1 matches 7 bases. Germline CDR1 and CDR2: MNHEY and SVGEGT. This CDR3 comprises 13 residues. V lost 2 bases, J lost 9 bases, and 4 bases stayed unmatched. The DNA for the CDR3 is TGTGCCAGCAGTTACGACAGGGATGGCACCATATATTTT. It translates to CASSYDRDGTIYF.

This clone occurred a few times. Here the CDR3 DNA reads TGTGCCAGTAGTATATTAGGGTGGGACAGGAAGTATTTT. Protein: CASSILGWDRKYF. The chain is built from TRBV19 and TRBJ2-3, with 8 bases aligning to TRBD1. The V gene end was trimmed by 2 bases and the J gene end by 13 bases; junction bases not matched to a gene: 8. From germline, CDR1 is LNHDA and CDR2 SQIVND (reference sequence). The CDR3 sequence is 13 residues long. The full variable domain, rest sourced from reference TRBV19 and TRBJ2-3, is DGGITQSPKYLFRKEGQNVTLSCEQNLNHDAMYWYRQDPGQGLRLIYYSQIVNDFQKGDIAEGYSVSREKKESFPLTVTSAQKNPTAFYLCASSILGWDRKYFGPGTRLTVL.

The chain combines TRBV5-1 with TRBJ1-1, with 12 bases identical to TRBD1. The CDR3 contains 19 residues. V shed 4 bases and J 5 bases; nucleotides not matched to a gene: 18. Per germline, CDR1 SGHRS and CDR2 YFSETQ. CDR3 loop: CASSPLRDRGRVVGTEAFF. CDR3 nucleotides: TGCGCCAGCAGCCCATTGCGGGACAGGGGGCGCGTCGTTGGAACTGAAGCTTTCTTT. Full variable domain (outside the CDR3, taken from reference TRBV5-1 and TRBJ1-1): KAGVTQTPRYLIKTRGQQVTLSCSPISGHRSVSWYQQTPGQGLQFLFEYFSETQRNKGNFPGRFSGRQFSNSRSEMNVSTLELGDSALYLCASSPLRDRGRVVGTEAFFGQGTRLTVV.

The chain couples TRBV6-6 to TRBJ1-2, with D unclear. V lost 0 bases and J 4 bases, leaving 9 bases between the germline ends. In germline, CDR1 is MNHNY, CDR2 SVGAGI (reference sequence). The CDR3 covers 14 residues. The CDR3 protein is CASSYSSGSYGYTF. In DNA form, the CDR3 reads TGTGCCAGCAGTTACTCGTCAGGCTCCTATGGCTACACCTTC.

The chain has TRBV15 and TRBJ1-2, with no clear D. The V gene lost 1 base and the J gene lost 4 bases, with 13 bases spanning the gap. CDR3 size: 15 residues. From germline, CDR1 is LNHNV and CDR2 YYDKDF (reference sequence). The CDR3 DNA reads as TGTGCCACCAGCAGAGGTGGGCTTAACCTCTATGGCTACACCTTC. Translated: CATSRGGLNLYGYTF.

The chain uses TRBV4-2 and TRBJ2-5, with 8 bases aligning to TRBD2. The V segment lost 4 bases and the J segment 1 base; nucleotides outside the gene matches: 5. CDR1 is LGHNA, CDR2 YNFKEQ, per germline. CDR3 size: 15 residues. CDR3 protein: CASSPGTSGQETQYF. DNA of the CDR3: TGTGCCAGCAGCCCTGGAACTAGCGGCCAAGAGACCCAGTACTTC.

This clone was counted only a few times. The rearrangement joins TRBV4-3 to TRBJ1-3; 7 bases map to TRBD1. Germline assignment: CDR1 LGHNA and CDR2 YSLEER. The CDR3 is 14 amino acids. V shed 0 bases and J 7 bases; nucleotides not matched to a gene: 3. CDR3 sequence reads: CASSQEVQGNTIYF. The CDR3 bases are TGCGCCAGCAGCCAAGAGGTACAGGGGAACACCATATATTTT.